This T cell receptor (beta chain) was found in a study of blood T cells in healthy people across ages. Across the whole study: Template switching caught about one barcoded beta molecule for each two T cells. Study outcomes and limitations: Whereas aged donors had fewer naive CD4+ cells, long-lived donors had more of them and higher diversity.

It was with a sample-barcoded 5' primer and a J-beta primer mix that a second PCR of roughly 6 to 12 cycles was run. Any given sample supplied a minimum of 3 million CDR3-containing paired-end reads. TCRdb recomputed calls from the 5' RACE reads with MiXCR, one row per CDR3 protein. The data show about 780,000 distinct CDR3 sequences, under 80% seen once. With regard to this clonotype: Antigen specificity is unknown.

Material for sequencing was blood. The receptor was derived from a man aged 25 to 40 in good health.

CDR3 region: CATSRQGNEQFF. The CDR3 bases are TGTGCCACCAGTCGTCAGGGGAATGAGCAGTTCTTC. J is TRBJ2-1 and V is TRBV24-1, with D perhaps matching TRBD1 (6 bases). In germline, CDR1 is KGHDR, CDR2 SFDVKD. The CDR3 has 12 residues. V gave up 6 bases and J gave up 7 bases, with 9 bases separating them.